The rows below give T cell receptor beta chains drawn from one sample of a study of PD-L1 blockade in urothelial cancer. Measured with immunoSEQ multiplex PCR; TCRdb has only the in-frame clones, and not every one. Of some 22,000 clones in the sample, around 90% are singletons; the top ten hold 15% to 20%. The specimen was PBMCs, collected around atezolizumab (anti-PD-L1) treatment. These TCRs come from a woman aged 60-75 years with urothelial cancer. Each CDR3 is given with its conserved first and last residue. The D gene is left open where the match is weak. Where a row states a size, it is once, few, many or the class of an expanded clone; other rows omit it.

v_call	d_call	j_call	clone_size	cdr3_nt	cdr3_aa
TRBV11-2	-	TRBJ1-4	-	TGTGCCAGCAGCACGGGTCTGCCCCAGGGGGAAAAACTGTTTTTT	CASSTGLPQGEKLFF
TRBV27	TRBD2	TRBJ2-1	-	TGTGCCAGCAGTTCACCGGGACTAGCGGGAGGGCAAGGTGAGCAGTTCTTC	CASSSPGLAGGQGEQFF
TRBV7-2	TRBD2	TRBJ2-3	-	TGTGCCAGCAGCTTAGCGGTTAGCGGGGGCACAGATACGCAGTATTTT	CASSLAVSGGTDTQYF
TRBV28	TRBD2	TRBJ2-3	-	TGTGCCAGCACTCAGCCTGGGGAGGGGATTGCAGATACGCAGTATTTT	CASTQPGEGIADTQYF
TRBV6-6	TRBD1	TRBJ1-2	-	TGTGCCAGCAGTTACTCTCCAGGGGGCGATGGCTACACCTTC	CASSYSPGGDGYTF
TRBV27	-	TRBJ2-7	-	TGTGCCAGCAGTTCGGGGACCTACGAGCAGTACTTC	CASSSGTYEQYF
TRBV6-5	TRBD2	TRBJ2-7	once	TGTGCCAGCAGCCCCACTAGCGGGAGCTACGAGCAGTACTTC	CASSPTSGSYEQYF
TRBV21-1	-	TRBJ1-2	-	TGTGCCAGCAGCAAAGGTCCGGGAGGCCGGTATGGCTACACCTTC	CASSKGPGGRYGYTF
TRBV9	TRBD1	TRBJ2-2	-	TGTGCCAGCAGCGTAGCGGCAGGGGGCTTTACCGGGGAGCTGTTTTTT	CASSVAAGGFTGELFF
TRBV9	-	TRBJ1-2	-	TGTGCCAGCAGCGTGAGACAGGCATATGGCTACACCTTC	CASSVRQAYGYTF
TRBV28	-	TRBJ1-5	-	TGTGCCAGCAGCTCCGAGCCTCAGCCCCAGCATTTT	CASSSEPQPQHF
TRBV27	TRBD1	TRBJ1-4	-	TGTGCCAGCAGCCCGACAGGGAACGAAAAACTGTTTTTT	CASSPTGNEKLFF
TRBV4-1	-	TRBJ2-7	-	TGCGCCAGCAGCCCCCCAGGGCGCTCCTACGAGCAGTACTTC	CASSPPGRSYEQYF
TRBV19	TRBD2	TRBJ2-6	-	TGTGCCAGTAGTACCCCCGGACTAGCGGGAGCAATATCTGGGGCCAACGTCCTGACTTTC	CASSTPGLAGAISGANVLTF
TRBV18	TRBD2	TRBJ2-1	-	TGTGCCAGCTCACCAGGATTAGCGGGAGAGTACAATGAGCAGTTCTTC	CASSPGLAGEYNEQFF
TRBV29-1	-	TRBJ1-5	-	TGCAGCGTTGTCGTGGGAGCCGGGCTGCCCCAGCATTTT	CSVVVGAGLPQHF
TRBV19	TRBD1	TRBJ2-1	-	TGTGCCAGTAGTATAGTATACAGGGGGGCCTTGGGGTACAATGAGCAGTTCTTC	CASSIVYRGALGYNEQFF
TRBV5-1	TRBD1	TRBJ2-7	-	TGCGCCAGCAGAACCCCCGGGACAGGGGTGGGCGAGCAGTACTTC	CASRTPGTGVGEQYF
TRBV11-2	-	TRBJ1-3	-	TGTGCCAGCAGCCGGGACTATCGGAGAAACACCATATATTTT	CASSRDYRRNTIYF
TRBV7-7	-	TRBJ1-4	once	TGTGCCAGCAGCTTGACAGGTGCAACTAATGAAAAACTGTTTTTT	CASSLTGATNEKLFF
TRBV7-2	-	TRBJ2-5	-	TGTGCCAGCAGCTATCGTCCCGAGACCCAGTACTTC	CASSYRPETQYF